This T cell receptor beta chain derives from a study of T cell responses to AZD1222 COVID-19 vaccine. Study-level findings and limits: Epitopes outside B.1.351 and B.1.1.7 mutated regions reportedly drew nearly half of spike TCRs. Two doses of AZD1222 preceded a rise in Spike-specific TCR breadth and depth.

CDR1 and CDR2 (germline): SGHTA, FQGNSA. V was cut by 6 bases and J by 2 bases, with 14 bases left in between. The CDR3 runs to 15 residues. With respect to this clone: As yet, its antigen is unknown.

Profiling relied on immunoSEQ multiplex PCR, and the TCRdb table lists in-frame clones only, not all of them. This table has 160,000 or so clones, roughly nine tenths appearing once. The chain employs TRBV7-2 and TRBJ1-3, with unresolved D. The source material was peripheral blood, sampled on day 0 of AZD1222 vaccination. This receptor was obtained from an adult in good health. CDR3 DNA sequence: TGTGCCAGCAGGGCTGGTCGGGTCCCTGGAAACACCATATATTTT. Encoded protein: CASRAGRVPGNTIYF.